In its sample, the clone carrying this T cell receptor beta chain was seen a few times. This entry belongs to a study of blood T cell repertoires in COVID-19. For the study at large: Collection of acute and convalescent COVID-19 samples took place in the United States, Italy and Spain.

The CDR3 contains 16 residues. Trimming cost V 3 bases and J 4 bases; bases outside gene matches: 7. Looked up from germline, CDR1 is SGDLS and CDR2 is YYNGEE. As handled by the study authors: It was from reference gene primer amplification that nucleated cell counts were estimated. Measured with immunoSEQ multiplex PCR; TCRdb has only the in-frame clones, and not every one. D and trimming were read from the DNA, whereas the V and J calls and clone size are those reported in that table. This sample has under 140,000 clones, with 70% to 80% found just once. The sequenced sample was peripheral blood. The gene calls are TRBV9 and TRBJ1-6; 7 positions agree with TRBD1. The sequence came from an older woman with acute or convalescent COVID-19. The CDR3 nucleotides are TGTGCCAGCAGCGGAATGGGGACAGCTTATAATTCACCCCTCCACTTT. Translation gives CASSGMGTAYNSPLHF.